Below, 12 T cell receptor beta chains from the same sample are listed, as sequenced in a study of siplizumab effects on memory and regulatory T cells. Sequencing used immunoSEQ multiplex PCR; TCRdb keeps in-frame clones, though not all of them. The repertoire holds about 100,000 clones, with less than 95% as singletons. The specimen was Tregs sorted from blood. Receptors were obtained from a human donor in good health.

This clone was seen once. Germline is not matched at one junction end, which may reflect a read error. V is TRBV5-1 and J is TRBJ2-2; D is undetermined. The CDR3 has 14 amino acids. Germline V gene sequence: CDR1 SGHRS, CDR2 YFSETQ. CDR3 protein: CVSSLLMGTGELFF. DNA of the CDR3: TGCGTCAGCAGCTTGTTGATGGGAACCGGGGAGCTGTTTTTT.

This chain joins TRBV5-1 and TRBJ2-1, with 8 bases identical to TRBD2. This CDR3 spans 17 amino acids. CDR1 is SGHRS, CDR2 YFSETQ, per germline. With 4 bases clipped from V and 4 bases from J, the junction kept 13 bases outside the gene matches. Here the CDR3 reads CASSGRGTSGDYNEQFF. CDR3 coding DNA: TGCGCCAGCAGCGGGCGGGGAACTAGCGGAGATTACAATGAGCAGTTCTTC.

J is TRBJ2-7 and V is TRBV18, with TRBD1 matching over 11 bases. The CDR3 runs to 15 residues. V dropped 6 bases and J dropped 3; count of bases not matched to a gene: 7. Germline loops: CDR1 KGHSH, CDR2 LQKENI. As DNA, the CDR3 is TGTGCCAGCTCGCCGGACAGGGGGCTTTTCTACGAGCAGTACTTC. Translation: CASSPDRGLFYEQYF.

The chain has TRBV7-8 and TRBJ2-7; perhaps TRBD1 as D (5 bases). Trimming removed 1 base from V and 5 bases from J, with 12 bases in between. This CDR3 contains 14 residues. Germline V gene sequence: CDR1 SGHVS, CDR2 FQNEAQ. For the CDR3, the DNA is TGTGCCAGCAGCTTAGTTAGGGGCGCGAACGAGCAGTACTTC. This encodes CASSLVRGANEQYF.

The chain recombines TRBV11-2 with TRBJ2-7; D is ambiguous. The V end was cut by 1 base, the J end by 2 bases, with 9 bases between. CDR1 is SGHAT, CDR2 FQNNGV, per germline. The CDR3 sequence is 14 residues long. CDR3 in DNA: TGTGCCAGCAGCTTAGTATATCCCCCCTACGAGCAGTACTTC. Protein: CASSLVYPPYEQYF.

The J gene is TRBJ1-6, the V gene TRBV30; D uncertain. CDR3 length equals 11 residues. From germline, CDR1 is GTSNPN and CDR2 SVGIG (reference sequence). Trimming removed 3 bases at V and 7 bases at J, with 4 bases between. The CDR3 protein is CAWRNNSPLHF. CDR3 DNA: TGTGCCTGGAGAAACAATTCACCCCTCCACTTT.

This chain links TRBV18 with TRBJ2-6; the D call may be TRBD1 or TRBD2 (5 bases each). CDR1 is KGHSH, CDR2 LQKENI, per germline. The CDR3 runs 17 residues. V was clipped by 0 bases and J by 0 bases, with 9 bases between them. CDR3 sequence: CASSPPGVVSGANVLTF. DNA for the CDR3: TGTGCCAGCTCACCACCGGGGGTAGTCTCTGGGGCCAACGTCCTGACTTTC.

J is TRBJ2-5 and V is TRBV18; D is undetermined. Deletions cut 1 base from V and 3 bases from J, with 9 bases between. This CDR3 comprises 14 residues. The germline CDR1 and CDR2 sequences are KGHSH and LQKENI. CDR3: CASSPLSREETQYF. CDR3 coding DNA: TGTGCCAGCTCACCACTTTCAAGGGAAGAGACCCAGTACTTC.

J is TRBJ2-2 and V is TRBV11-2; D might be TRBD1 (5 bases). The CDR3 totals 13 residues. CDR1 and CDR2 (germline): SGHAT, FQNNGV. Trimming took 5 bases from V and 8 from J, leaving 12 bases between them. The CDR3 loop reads CASSARVGGELFF. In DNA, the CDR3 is TGTGCCAGCAGCGCCAGGGTTGGAGGGGAGCTGTTTTTT.

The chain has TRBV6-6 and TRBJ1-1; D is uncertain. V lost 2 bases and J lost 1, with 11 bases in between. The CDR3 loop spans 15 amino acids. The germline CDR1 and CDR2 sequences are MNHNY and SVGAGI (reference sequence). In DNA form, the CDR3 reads TGTGCCAGCAGTTACGTAAGCAGCCGGAACACTGAAGCTTTCTTT. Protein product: CASSYVSSRNTEAFF.

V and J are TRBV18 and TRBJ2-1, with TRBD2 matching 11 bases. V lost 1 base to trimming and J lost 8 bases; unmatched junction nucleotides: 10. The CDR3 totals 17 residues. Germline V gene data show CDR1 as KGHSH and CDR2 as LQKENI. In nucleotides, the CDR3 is TGTGCCAGCTCACCACGACCTGTAGCGGGAGGGCCGGATGAGCAGTTCTTC. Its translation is CASSPRPVAGGPDEQFF. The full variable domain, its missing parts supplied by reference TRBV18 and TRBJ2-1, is NAGVMQNPRHLVRRRGQEARLRCSPMKGHSHVYWYRQLPEEGLKFMVYLQKENIIDESGMPKERFSAEFPKEGPSILRIQQVVRGDSAAYFCASSPRPVAGGPDEQFFGPGTRLTVL.

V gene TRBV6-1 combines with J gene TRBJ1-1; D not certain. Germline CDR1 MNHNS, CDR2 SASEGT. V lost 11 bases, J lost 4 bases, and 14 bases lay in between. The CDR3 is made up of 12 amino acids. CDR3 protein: CAGTLDPTEAFF. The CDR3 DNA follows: TGTGCCGGCACCCTCGACCCCACTGAAGCTTTCTTT.